The sequence of this T cell receptor beta chain was determined in a study of Graves' ophthalmopathy and Graves' hyperthyroidism. V lost 6 bases and J lost 1, with 11 bases in between. Germline values: CDR1 SGHTA, CDR2 FQGNSA. The CDR3 length is 14 residues. This clonotype was seen repeatedly, ten times or more. Antigen unknown. Study observations and caveats: The model achieved about 70% sensitivity and over 72% specificity for ophthalmopathy progression.

Only newly diagnosed hyperthyroidism patients aged 18 to 65, with under 2 months' duration, were enrolled. Uncontrolled infections, pregnancy, lactation or other autoimmune diseases led to patient exclusion. Amplification targeted the TCR beta CDR3 regions, with RNA transcripts as the source material. After a first-round RT-PCR with HTBI primers, a second-round multiplex PCR was run. TCRdb fed the multiplex PCR reads into MiXCR, producing one record per CDR3 protein. The repertoire consists of 500,000 to 700,000 distinct CDR3 sequences, with 35% to 40% occurring once and the leading ten covering 3.5% to 4.5%.

The clonotype comes from an adult man with Graves' hyperthyroidism. The rearrangement uses TRBV7-2 and TRBJ2-3; maybe TRBD2 (6 bases). The sequenced sample consisted of peripheral blood or thyroid tissue (not recorded which). The CDR3 loop is CASREGPGTDTQYF. CDR3 nucleotides: TGTGCCAGCAGGGAGGGGCCGGGCACAGATACGCAGTATTTT.